This TCR beta chain is from a study of CD8+CD57+ T cells in acquired aplastic anemia. This clonotype was seen only a few times. TCR beta VDJ and CDR3 were profiled, and genomic DNA was the template. MiXCR was run by TCRdb on the reads, yielding one entry per CDR3 protein. The sample records 200,000 to 250,000 distinct CDR3 sequences, around 60% being singletons. Looked up from germline, CDR1 is MNHEY and CDR2 is SMNVEV (reference sequence). The ends were cut back, 3 bases at V and 0 bases at J, with 6 bases in the middle. This CDR3 is 14 amino acids long. The V call is TRBV27, the J call TRBJ2-1; D may be TRBD2 (6 bases). Sequences were obtained from sorted CD4+, CD8+, or CD8+CD57+ T cells (not recorded which) from PBMCs. This TCR was sampled from a human donor in good health. CDR3 DNA: TGTGCCAGCAGTTTTAGCGGCTCCTACAATGAGCAGTTCTTC. Amino acid sequence: CASSFSGSYNEQFF.